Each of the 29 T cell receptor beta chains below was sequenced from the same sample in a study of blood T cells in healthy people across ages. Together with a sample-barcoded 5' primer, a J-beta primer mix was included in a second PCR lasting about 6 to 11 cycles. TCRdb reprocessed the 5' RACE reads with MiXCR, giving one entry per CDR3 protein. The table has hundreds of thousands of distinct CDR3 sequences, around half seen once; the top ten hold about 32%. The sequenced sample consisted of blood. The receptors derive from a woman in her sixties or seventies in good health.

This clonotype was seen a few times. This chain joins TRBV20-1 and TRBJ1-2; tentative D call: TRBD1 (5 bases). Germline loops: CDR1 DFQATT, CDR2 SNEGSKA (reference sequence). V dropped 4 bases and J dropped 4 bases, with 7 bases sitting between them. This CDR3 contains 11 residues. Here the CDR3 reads CSAIQGYGYTF. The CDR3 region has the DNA TGCAGTGCTATCCAGGGCTATGGCTACACCTTC.

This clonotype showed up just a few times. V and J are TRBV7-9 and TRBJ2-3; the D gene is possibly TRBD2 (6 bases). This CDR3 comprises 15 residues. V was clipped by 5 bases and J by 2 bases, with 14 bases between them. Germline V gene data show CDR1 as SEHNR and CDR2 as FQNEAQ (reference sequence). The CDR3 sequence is CASSPERAVTDTQYF. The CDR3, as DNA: TGTGCCAGCAGCCCCGAGCGGGCAGTCACAGATACGCAGTATTTT.

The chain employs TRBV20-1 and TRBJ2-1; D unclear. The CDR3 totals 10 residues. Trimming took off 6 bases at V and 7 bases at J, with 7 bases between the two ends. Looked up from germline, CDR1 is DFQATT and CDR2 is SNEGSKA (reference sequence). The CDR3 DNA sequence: TGCAGTGCACAGAGTAATGAGCAGTTCTTC. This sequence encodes CSAQSNEQFF.

The CDR3, as DNA: TGCGCCAGCAGCAGCCCCGACGGCGGGACCGGCTACACCTTC. Its protein product is CASSSPDGGTGYTF. V and J are TRBV5-1 and TRBJ1-2; TRBD1 might be the D (5 bases). This CDR3 spans 14 amino acids. V lost 4 bases and J 8 bases, leaving 18 bases between the germline ends. The germline CDR1 and CDR2 sequences are SGHRS and YFSETQ.

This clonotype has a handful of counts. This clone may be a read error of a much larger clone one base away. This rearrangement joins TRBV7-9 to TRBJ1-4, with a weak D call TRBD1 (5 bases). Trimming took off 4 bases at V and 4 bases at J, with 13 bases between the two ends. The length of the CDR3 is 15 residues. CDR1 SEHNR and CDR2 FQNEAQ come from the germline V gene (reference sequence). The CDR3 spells CASSCGGRGNEKLFF. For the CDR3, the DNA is TGTGCCAGCAGCTGCGGGGGTCGGGGTAATGAAAAACTGTTTTTT.

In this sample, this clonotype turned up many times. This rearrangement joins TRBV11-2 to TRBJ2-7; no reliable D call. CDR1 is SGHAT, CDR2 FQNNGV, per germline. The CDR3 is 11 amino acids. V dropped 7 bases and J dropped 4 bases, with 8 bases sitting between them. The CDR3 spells CASNIGYEQYF. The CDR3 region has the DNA TGTGCCAGCAACATAGGATACGAGCAGTACTTC.

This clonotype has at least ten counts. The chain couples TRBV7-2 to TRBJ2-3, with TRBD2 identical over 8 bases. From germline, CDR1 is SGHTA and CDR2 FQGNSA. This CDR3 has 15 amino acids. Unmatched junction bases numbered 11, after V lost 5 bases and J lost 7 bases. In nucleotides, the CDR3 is TGTGCCAGCAGCCAGAGCGGGAGTCTGGAGCATACGCAGTATTTT. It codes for CASSQSGSLEHTQYF.

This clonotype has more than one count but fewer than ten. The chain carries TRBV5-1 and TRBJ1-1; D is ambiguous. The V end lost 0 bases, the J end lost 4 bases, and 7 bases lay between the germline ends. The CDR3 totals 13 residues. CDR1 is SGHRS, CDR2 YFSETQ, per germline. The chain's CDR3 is CASSLEPGTEAFF. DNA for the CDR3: TGCGCCAGCAGCTTGGAACCAGGCACTGAAGCTTTCTTT.

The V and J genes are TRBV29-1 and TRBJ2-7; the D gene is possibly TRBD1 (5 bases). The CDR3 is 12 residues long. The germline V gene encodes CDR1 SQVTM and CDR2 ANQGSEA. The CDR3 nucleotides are TGCGGCGCCCTAGGGGATAACTACGAGCAGTACTTC. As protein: CGALGDNYEQYF.

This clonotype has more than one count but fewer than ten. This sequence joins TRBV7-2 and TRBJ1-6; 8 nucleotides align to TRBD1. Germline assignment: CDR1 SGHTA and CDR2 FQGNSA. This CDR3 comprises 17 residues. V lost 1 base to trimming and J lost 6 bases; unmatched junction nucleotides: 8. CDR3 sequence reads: CASSLEGQTGANSPLHF. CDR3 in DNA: TGTGCCAGCAGCTTAGAGGGGCAGACAGGGGCTAATTCACCCCTCCACTTT. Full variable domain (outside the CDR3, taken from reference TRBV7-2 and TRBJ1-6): GAGVSQSPSNKVTEKGKDVELRCDPISGHTALYWYRQSLGQGLEFLIYFQGNSAPDKSGLPSDRFSAERTGGSVSTLTIQRTQQEDSAVYLCASSLEGQTGANSPLHFGNGTRLTVT.

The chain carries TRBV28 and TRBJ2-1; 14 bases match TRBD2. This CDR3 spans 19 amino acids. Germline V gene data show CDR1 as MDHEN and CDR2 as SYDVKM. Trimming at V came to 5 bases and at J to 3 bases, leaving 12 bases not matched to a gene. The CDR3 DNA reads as TGTGCCAGCAGTACTACTCGACTAGCGGGAGGGTACAGCTACAATGAGCAGTTCTTC. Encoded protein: CASSTTRLAGGYSYNEQFF.

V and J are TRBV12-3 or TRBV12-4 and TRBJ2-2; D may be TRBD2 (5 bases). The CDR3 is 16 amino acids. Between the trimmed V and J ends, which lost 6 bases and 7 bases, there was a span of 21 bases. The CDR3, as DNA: TGTGCCAGCAGCCTTGTCGGGGTCAATTTAGGCGGGGAGCTGTTTTTT. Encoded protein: CASSLVGVNLGGELFF.

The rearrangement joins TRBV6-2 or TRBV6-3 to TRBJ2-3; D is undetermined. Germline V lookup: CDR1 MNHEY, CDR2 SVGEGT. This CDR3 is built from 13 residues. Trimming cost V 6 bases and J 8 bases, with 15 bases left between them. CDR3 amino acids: CASSPAKFGTQYF. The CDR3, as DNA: TGTGCCAGCAGCCCCGCAAAGTTTGGTACGCAGTATTTT.

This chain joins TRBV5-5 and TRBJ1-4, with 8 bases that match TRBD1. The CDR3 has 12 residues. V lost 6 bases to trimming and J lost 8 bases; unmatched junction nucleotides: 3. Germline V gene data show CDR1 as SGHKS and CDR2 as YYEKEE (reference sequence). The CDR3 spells CASNRGEEKLFF. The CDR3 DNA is TGTGCCAGCAACAGGGGGGAAGAAAAACTGTTTTTT.

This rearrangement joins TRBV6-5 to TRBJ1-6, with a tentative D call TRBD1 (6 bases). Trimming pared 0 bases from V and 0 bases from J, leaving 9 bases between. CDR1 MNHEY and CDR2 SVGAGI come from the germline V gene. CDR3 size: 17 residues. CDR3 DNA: TGTGCCAGCAGTTACTCAGGGGGAGGCTCCTATAATTCACCCCTCCACTTT. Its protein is CASSYSGGGSYNSPLHF.

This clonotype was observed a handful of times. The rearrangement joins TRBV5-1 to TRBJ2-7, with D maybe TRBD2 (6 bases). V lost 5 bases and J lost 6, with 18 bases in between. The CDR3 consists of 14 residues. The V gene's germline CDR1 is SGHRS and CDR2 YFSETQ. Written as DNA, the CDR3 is TGCGCCAGCAGACGGACACTGACTAGTCCCGAGCAGTACTTC. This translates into CASRRTLTSPEQYF.

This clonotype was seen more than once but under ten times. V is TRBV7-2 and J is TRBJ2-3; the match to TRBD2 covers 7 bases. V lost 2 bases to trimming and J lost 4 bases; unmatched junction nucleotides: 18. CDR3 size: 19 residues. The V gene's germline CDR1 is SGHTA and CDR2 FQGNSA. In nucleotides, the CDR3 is TGTGCCAGCAGCTTAAGGGGTAGGACTAGTGGTTCCGGATCAGATACGCAGTATTTT. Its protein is CASSLRGRTSGSGSDTQYF.

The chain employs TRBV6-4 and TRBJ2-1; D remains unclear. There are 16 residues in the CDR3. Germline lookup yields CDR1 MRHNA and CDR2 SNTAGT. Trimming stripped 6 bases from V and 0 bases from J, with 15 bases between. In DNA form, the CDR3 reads TGTGCCAGCAGCGATAATTTAAAGAGCTCCTACAATGAGCAGTTCTTC. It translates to CASSDNLKSSYNEQFF.

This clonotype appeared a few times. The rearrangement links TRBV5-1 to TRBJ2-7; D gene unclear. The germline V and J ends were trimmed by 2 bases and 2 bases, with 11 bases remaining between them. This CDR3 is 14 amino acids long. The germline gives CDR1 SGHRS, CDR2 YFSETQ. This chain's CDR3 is CASSFSIKTYEQYF. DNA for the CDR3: TGCGCCAGCAGCTTCTCAATTAAGACCTACGAGCAGTACTTC.

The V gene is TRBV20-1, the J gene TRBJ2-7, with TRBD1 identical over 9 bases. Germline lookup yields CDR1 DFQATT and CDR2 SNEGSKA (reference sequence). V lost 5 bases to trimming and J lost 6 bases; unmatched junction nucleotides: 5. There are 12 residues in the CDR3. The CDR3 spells CSAPTGGGEQYF. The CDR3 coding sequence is TGCAGTGCTCCCACAGGGGGCGGCGAGCAGTACTTC.

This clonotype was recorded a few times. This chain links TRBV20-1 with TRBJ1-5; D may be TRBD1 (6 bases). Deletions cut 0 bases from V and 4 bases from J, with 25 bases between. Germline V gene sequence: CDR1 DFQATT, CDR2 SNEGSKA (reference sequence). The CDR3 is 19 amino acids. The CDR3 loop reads CSARDQEARQAIGNQPQHF. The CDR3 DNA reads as TGCAGTGCTAGAGATCAGGAGGCCCGACAGGCTATTGGGAATCAGCCCCAGCATTTT.

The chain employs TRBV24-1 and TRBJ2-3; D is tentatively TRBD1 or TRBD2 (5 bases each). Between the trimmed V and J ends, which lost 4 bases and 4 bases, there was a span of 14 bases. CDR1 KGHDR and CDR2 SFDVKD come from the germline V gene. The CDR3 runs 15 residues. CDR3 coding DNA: TGTGCCACCAGTGACAGGGCGGGCTGGGCAGATACGCAGTATTTT. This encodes CATSDRAGWADTQYF.

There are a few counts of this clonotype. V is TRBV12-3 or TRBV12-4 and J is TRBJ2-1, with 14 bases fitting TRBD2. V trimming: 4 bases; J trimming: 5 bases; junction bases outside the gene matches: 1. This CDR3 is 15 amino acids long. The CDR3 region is CASSWTSGRNNEQFF. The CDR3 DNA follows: TGTGCCAGCAGTTGGACTAGCGGGAGGAACAATGAGCAGTTCTTC.

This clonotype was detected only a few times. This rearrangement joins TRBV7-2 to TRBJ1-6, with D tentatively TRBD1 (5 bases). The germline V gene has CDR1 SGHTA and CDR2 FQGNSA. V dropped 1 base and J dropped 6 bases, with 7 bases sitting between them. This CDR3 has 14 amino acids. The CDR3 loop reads CASSLGGANSPLHF. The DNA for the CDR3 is TGTGCCAGCAGCTTAGGAGGGGCTAATTCACCCCTCCACTTT.

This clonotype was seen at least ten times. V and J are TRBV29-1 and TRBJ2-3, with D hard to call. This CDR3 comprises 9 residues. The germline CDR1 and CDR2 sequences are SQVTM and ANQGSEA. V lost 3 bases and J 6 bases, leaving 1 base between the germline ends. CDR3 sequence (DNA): TGCAGCGTTGACGATACGCAGTATTTT. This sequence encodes CSVDDTQYF.

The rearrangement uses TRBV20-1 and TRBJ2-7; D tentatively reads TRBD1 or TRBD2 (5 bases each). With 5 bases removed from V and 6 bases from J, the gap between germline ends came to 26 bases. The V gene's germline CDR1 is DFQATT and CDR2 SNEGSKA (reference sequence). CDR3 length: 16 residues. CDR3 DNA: TGCAGTGCTCCTCCGCTGGGAACGGGGCTTGGTGCCGAGCAGTACTTC. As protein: CSAPPLGTGLGAEQYF.

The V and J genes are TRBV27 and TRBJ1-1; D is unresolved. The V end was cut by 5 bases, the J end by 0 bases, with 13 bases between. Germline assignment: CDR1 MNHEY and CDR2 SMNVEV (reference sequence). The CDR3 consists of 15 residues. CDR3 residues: CASSDRGILNTEAFF. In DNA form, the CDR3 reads TGTGCCAGCAGTGACCGGGGTATCCTGAACACTGAAGCTTTCTTT.

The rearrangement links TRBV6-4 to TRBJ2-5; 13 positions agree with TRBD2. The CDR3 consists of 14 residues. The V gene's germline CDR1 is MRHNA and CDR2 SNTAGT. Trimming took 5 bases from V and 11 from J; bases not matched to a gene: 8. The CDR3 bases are TGTGCCAGCAGTACTAGCGGGAGGGATAATGAGCAGTACTTC. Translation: CASSTSGRDNEQYF.

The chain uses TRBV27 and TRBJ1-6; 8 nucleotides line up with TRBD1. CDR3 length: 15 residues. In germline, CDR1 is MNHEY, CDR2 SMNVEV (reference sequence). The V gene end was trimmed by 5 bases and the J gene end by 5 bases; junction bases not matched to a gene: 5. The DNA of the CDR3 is TGTGCCAGCAGTCTCCCGGACAGGGATAATTCACCCCTCCACTTT. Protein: CASSLPDRDNSPLHF.